This T cell receptor beta chain was obtained from a study of cytomegalovirus exposure and HLA in healthy donors. Study as a whole: HLA-typed donors contributed 80 million or so unique TCRs, which were held in an early data release.

13 Jbeta primers and 60 Vbeta primers were used for the PCR. The table came from immunoSEQ multiplex PCR; TCRdb's copy has only in-frame clones and leaves some out. Among around 100,000 clones listed, roughly 78% were seen once. Study outcomes and limitations: Rare TCR sequences predominated, though certain public TCRs were found in many donors. The study listed some 160 cytomegalovirus-associated TCR beta chains.

This CDR3 comprises 14 residues. Trimming shortened V by 6 bases and J by 1 base, and 10 bases separated the two germline ends. Per the germline V gene, CDR1 is MDHEN and CDR2 is SYDVKM. On this clone itself: Antigen specificity is unknown.

This TCR derives from a male donor in good health and CMV-seropositive. Sequencing input: PBMCs. The V and J genes are TRBV28 and TRBJ1-5, with D perhaps matching TRBD1 (6 bases). The CDR3 DNA sequence: TGTGCCAGCAGGGAGGGGGGGAGCAATCAGCCCCAGCATTTT. Translation: CASREGGSNQPQHF.